This T cell receptor beta chain originates from a study of blood T cell repertoires in COVID-19. Study summary: COVID-19 samples, acute and convalescent, were from the United States, Italy and Spain. Sample material is recorded as cDNA or gDNA derived from T cells, B-cell-depleted T cells, or PBMCs.

Per the germline V gene, CDR1 is SEHNR and CDR2 is FQNEAQ (reference sequence). The CDR3 extends over 16 amino acids. Trimming took 2 bases from V and 8 from J; bases not matched to a gene: 11. Produced via immunoSEQ multiplex PCR; TCRdb's table is partial and in-frame only. This table has a few hundred thousand clones, about four fifths appearing once. This clone was observed a few times. This clonotype was sampled from a human donor with acute or convalescent COVID-19. The donor label of this sample is uncertain. The sample was peripheral blood. The chain joins TRBV7-9 to TRBJ1-4; the match to TRBD1 covers 7 bases. DNA of the CDR3: TGTGCCAGCAGCTTAATGTCGACAGGGAGAAGCGAAAAACTGTTTTTT. This translates into CASSLMSTGRSEKLFF. The whole variable domain, remainder taken from reference TRBV7-9 and TRBJ1-4, is DTGVSQNPRHKITKRGQNVTFRCDPISEHNRLYWYRQTLGQGPEFLTYFQNEAQLEKSRLLSDRFSAERPKGSFSTLEIQRTEQGDSAMYLCASSLMSTGRSEKLFFGSGTQLSVL.